Following are 14 T cell receptor beta chains from one sample sequenced in a study of blood T cell repertoires in COVID-19. Repertoires were generated with immunoSEQ multiplex PCR, while TCRdb's copy carries only in-frame clones and drops some. Among under 350,000 clones listed, around nine tenths were seen once. Specimen: peripheral blood. These receptor sequences come from a man aged 50 to 59 with acute or convalescent COVID-19.

This chain links TRBV7-3 with TRBJ2-5; D remains unclear. V shed 5 bases and J shed 1 base, with 8 bases lying between them. The CDR3 has 13 amino acids. Per germline, CDR1 SGHTA and CDR2 FQGTGA. The CDR3 is CASSIRAQETQYF. The CDR3 nucleotides read TGTGCCAGCAGCATTCGCGCCCAAGAGACCCAGTACTTC. The full variable domain, completed using reference TRBV7-3 and TRBJ2-5, is GAGVSQTPSNKVTEKGKYVELRCDPISGHTALYWYRQSLGQGPEFLIYFQGTGAADDSGLPNDRFFAVRPEGSVSTLKIQRTERGDSAVYLCASSIRAQETQYFGPGTRLLVL.

V and J are TRBV7-9 and TRBJ2-5; 9 nucleotides match TRBD2. This CDR3 contains 15 residues. The V segment lost 4 bases and the J segment 3 bases; nucleotides outside the gene matches: 6. Germline V gene lookup returns CDR1 SEHNR and CDR2 FQNEAQ (reference sequence). The CDR3 DNA reads as TGTGCCAGCAGCTCCATAGCGGGGGTAAAAGAGACCCAGTACTTC. This translates into CASSSIAGVKETQYF.

This chain joins TRBV2 and TRBJ1-1; D is unclear. This CDR3 has 15 residues. Germline CDR1 reads SNHLY; CDR2 reads FYNNEI. V lost 4 bases and J lost 8, with 20 bases in between. The CDR3 protein is CASSVPGKVPWEAFF. CDR3 in DNA: TGTGCCAGCAGTGTACCGGGGAAGGTTCCCTGGGAAGCTTTCTTT.

The chain has TRBV6-5 and TRBJ1-1; 8 bases line up with TRBD1. The CDR3 has 14 amino acids. V gave up 8 bases and J gave up 6 bases; unmatched junction bases: 11. The germline CDR1 and CDR2 sequences are MNHEY and SVGAGI. DNA for the CDR3: TGTGCCAGCTATAACAGGGGGAACTCTCCTGAAGCTTTCTTT. It is translated as CASYNRGNSPEAFF.

CDR3 bases: TGTGCCTGGAGTGTCGGTGGAACAGATAGAAACACCATATATTTT. This translates into CAWSVGGTDRNTIYF. The V call is TRBV30, the J call TRBJ1-3; D remains ambiguous. This CDR3 region has 15 residues. The germline V and J ends were trimmed by 0 bases and 5 bases, with 14 bases remaining between them. Per the germline V gene, CDR1 is GTSNPN and CDR2 is SVGIG (reference sequence).

The count of this clone is one. This chain connects TRBV5-1 to TRBJ2-5, with D possibly TRBD1 on 6 matching bases. The CDR3 spans 13 residues. V lost 1 base and J lost 7, with 11 bases in between. Germline values: CDR1 SGHRS, CDR2 YFSETQ. CDR3: CASSLSGDGTQYF. The CDR3, as DNA: TGCGCCAGCAGCTTGTCAGGGGACGGGACCCAGTACTTC.

This clone turned up a few times. The CDR3: CASSEGDRGIEEQYF. The CDR3 DNA is TGTGCCAGCAGCGAGGGGGACAGGGGTATTGAAGAGCAGTACTTC. This rearrangement joins TRBV9 to TRBJ2-7; 10 bases line up with TRBD1. V shed 3 bases and J 7 bases; nucleotides not matched to a gene: 10. From germline, CDR1 is SGDLS and CDR2 YYNGEE. This CDR3 region has 15 residues.

V gene TRBV25-1 combines with J gene TRBJ1-2, with D hard to call. V dropped 10 bases and J dropped 5 bases, with 11 bases sitting between them. The CDR3 is made up of 11 amino acids. Germline V lookup: CDR1 MGHDK, CDR2 SYGVNS. The CDR3 region is CATSSGYGYTF. The CDR3 DNA reads as TGTGCCACCTCCTCGGGGTATGGCTACACCTTC.

This sequence joins TRBV2 and TRBJ1-6, with 8 nucleotides matching TRBD1. The ends lost 2 bases at V and 9 bases at J; junction bases unmatched: 3. CDR1 is SNHLY, CDR2 FYNNEI, per germline. This CDR3 contains 14 residues. This chain's CDR3 is CASSESDRASPLHF. CDR3 nucleotides: TGTGCCAGCAGTGAATCGGACAGGGCTTCACCCCTCCACTTT. The full variable domain, completed using reference TRBV2 and TRBJ1-6, is EPEVTQTPSHQVTQMGQEVILRCVPISNHLYFYWYRQILGQKVEFLVSFYNNEISEKSEIFDDQFSVERPDGSNFTLKIRSTKLEDSAMYFCASSESDRASPLHFGNGTRLTVT.

V usage is TRBV6-6 and J usage is TRBJ2-3; TRBD2 matches at 11 bases. The CDR3 totals 16 residues. Germline V gene sequence: CDR1 MNHNY, CDR2 SVGAGI (reference sequence). The junction had 10 bases not matched to a gene; V was cut back by 6 bases and J by 5 bases. The CDR3 nucleotides read TGTGCCAGCAGCCACGGGGTAGCGGGGGGGCGAGATACGCAGTATTTT. Protein sequence: CASSHGVAGGRDTQYF.

This rearrangement joins TRBV2 to TRBJ1-5, with D possibly TRBD1 on 6 matching bases. The length of the CDR3 is 15 residues. V lost 3 bases to trimming and J lost 2 bases, with 11 bases between them. The germline V gene has CDR1 SNHLY and CDR2 FYNNEI. CDR3 DNA sequence: TGTGCCAGCAGTGACGTGGGGGCGGGCAATCAGCCCCAGCATTTT. Protein sequence: CASSDVGAGNQPQHF.

The rearrangement uses TRBV6-1 and TRBJ2-7; D gene unclear. The germline V gene has CDR1 MNHNS and CDR2 SASEGT. V was cut by 7 bases and J by 6 bases, with 16 bases left in between. This CDR3 comprises 13 residues. CDR3 in amino acids: CASTLEARAEQYF. As DNA, the CDR3 is TGTGCCAGCACCCTCGAGGCCCGAGCCGAGCAGTACTTC.

The chain employs TRBV5-1 and TRBJ1-1, with D tentatively TRBD1 (6 bases). The CDR3 runs to 14 residues. The V end lost 5 bases, the J end lost 1 base, and 12 bases lay between the germline ends. The germline gives CDR1 SGHRS, CDR2 YFSETQ. In DNA form, the CDR3 reads TGCGCCAGCAGACAGGGTCCGTCGAACACTGAAGCTTTCTTT. It translates to CASRQGPSNTEAFF.

The table lists this clone with a few counts. The V and J genes are TRBV5-1 and TRBJ1-6; 10 bases are a match to TRBD1. CDR1 SGHRS and CDR2 YFSETQ come from the germline V gene. There are 14 residues in the CDR3. V dropped 4 bases and J dropped 10; count of bases not matched to a gene: 5. This CDR3 reads CASSVTGGSSPLHF. In nucleotides, the CDR3 is TGCGCCAGCAGCGTGACAGGGGGCTCGTCACCCCTCCACTTT.